The 8 T cell receptor beta chains listed next were all sequenced from one sample in a study of cytomegalovirus exposure and HLA in healthy donors (dated by TCRdb to between 2016 and 2019). The library was prepared using the immunoSEQ multiplex PCR assay. For the multiplex PCR, a mixture combining 60 forward primers for TCR Vbeta segments and 13 reverse primers for TCR Jbeta segments was used. TCRdb obtained this table from immuneACCESS and retained in-frame rearrangements with V and J assigned. These tables miss some clones; where compared with another copy, unresolved V genes account for less than half of the shortfall, and the remainder is unexplained. For this sample there are about 140,000 clones; 80% appear just once. About 5% of the sample belongs to the ten largest clones. Material for sequencing was PBMCs. All receptors derive from a male donor in good health and CMV-seronegative.

The V and J genes are TRBV28 and TRBJ1-5; no reliable D call. V lost 2 bases to trimming and J lost 8 bases, with 13 bases between them. CDR3 size: 14 residues. CDR1 and CDR2 from the germline V gene are MDHEN and SYDVKM. CDR3 sequence reads: CASSLTGVGEPQHF. CDR3 nucleotide sequence: TGTGCCAGCAGTTTAACGGGAGTCGGAGAGCCCCAGCATTTT.

The chain is built from TRBV28 and TRBJ1-4, with D possibly being TRBD1 (6 bases). From germline, CDR1 is MDHEN and CDR2 SYDVKM. Trimming stripped 8 bases from V and 4 bases from J, with 14 bases between. CDR3 length: 14 residues. The CDR3: CASQVGGVNEKLFF. The CDR3 region has the DNA TGTGCCAGCCAAGTAGGGGGAGTTAATGAAAAACTGTTTTTT.

The rearrangement links TRBV5-1 to TRBJ2-1; D ambiguous. V was cut by 7 bases and J by 5 bases, with 7 bases left in between. Germline V gene data show CDR1 as SGHRS and CDR2 as YFSETQ. This CDR3 comprises 11 residues. CDR3 residues: CASGRNNEQFF. The CDR3 DNA sequence: TGCGCCAGCGGGCGAAACAATGAGCAGTTCTTC.

V is TRBV19 and J is TRBJ1-2; D gene ambiguous. The CDR3 contains 11 residues. V dropped 6 bases and J dropped 11 bases, with 13 bases sitting between them. Germline values: CDR1 LNHDA, CDR2 SQIVND (reference sequence). The CDR3 DNA reads TGTGCCAGTAGGCGTGAGGTGTGGTACACCTTC. It is translated as CASRREVWYTF.

The chain is built from TRBV7-3 and TRBJ2-2, with 7 bases identical to TRBD2. The germline gives CDR1 SGHTA, CDR2 FQGTGA. The CDR3 contains 14 residues. Trimming cost V 5 bases and J 5 bases; bases outside gene matches: 5. DNA for the CDR3: TGTGCCAGCAGCCTAGCTAGCGGTACCGGGGAGCTGTTTTTT. Translating gives CASSLASGTGELFF.

The chain links TRBV4-1 to TRBJ1-1, with D possibly matching TRBD1 (5 bases). The ends were cut back, 0 bases at V and 10 bases at J, with 18 bases in the middle. Germline V gives CDR1 MGHRA, CDR2 YSYEKL. CDR3 length: 15 residues. The CDR3 reads CASSQDAEGWRGAFF. The DNA for the CDR3 is TGCGCCAGCAGCCAAGATGCGGAAGGTTGGAGGGGAGCTTTCTTT.

The count of this clone is one. The gene calls are TRBV15 and TRBJ1-1; tentative D call: TRBD1 (5 bases). V was clipped by 2 bases and J by 3 bases, with 16 bases between them. Germline assignment: CDR1 LNHNV and CDR2 YYDKDF (reference sequence). This CDR3 region has 16 residues. The CDR3 sequence: CATSRSRLIGDTEAFF. As DNA, the CDR3 is TGTGCCACCAGCAGAAGTCGCCTTATAGGGGACACTGAAGCTTTCTTT.

V usage is TRBV6-1 and J usage is TRBJ2-1, with 8 bases lining up with TRBD2. Per the germline V gene, CDR1 is MNHNS and CDR2 is SASEGT. The V and J ends lost 5 bases and 8 bases, in that order; junction bases with no gene match: 8. The CDR3 is 14 residues long. The CDR3 nucleotides are TGTGCCAGCAGTCGTAGCGGGGAAGGATATGAGCAGTTCTTC. The encoded protein is CASSRSGEGYEQFF.